The T cell receptor (beta chain) described here comes from a study of technical replicates of blood from a handful of donors. This clone was picked up one time. Repertoires were generated with immunoSEQ multiplex PCR, while TCRdb's copy carries only in-frame clones and drops some. Among about 83,000 clones listed, 92% were seen once. The source is a human donor in good health. Sequenced sample: T cells isolated from PBMCs.

CDR3 sequence: CAWRWGGATDTQYF. Written as DNA, the CDR3 is TGTGCCTGGAGGTGGGGGGGTGCCACAGATACGCAGTATTTT. This chain uses TRBV30 with TRBJ2-3; 7 bases match TRBD2. The length of the CDR3 is 14 residues. The J segment lost 2 bases and the V segment lost 3 bases, leaving 5 bases of the junction unmatched. The V gene's germline CDR1 is GTSNPN and CDR2 SVGIG (reference sequence).